This passage covers 16 T cell receptor beta chains from one sample sequenced in a study of identical twins. TCRdb processed the 5' RACE reads anew with MiXCR; each CDR3 protein has one entry. Seen here are about 520,000 distinct CDR3 sequences, 20% to 25% observed once, and the top ten hold around 0.9%. The sample also formed part of further work on T cells expressing NK-cell markers.

Material for sequencing was CD4+ T cells sorted from blood. All receptors derive from a woman aged 18-29 years in good health.

The chain couples TRBV5-1 to TRBJ2-5, with unresolved D. The ends were cut back, 7 bases at V and 7 bases at J, with 11 bases in the middle. The CDR3 has 11 amino acids. In germline, CDR1 is SGHRS, CDR2 YFSETQ. This CDR3 reads CASGPSGTQYF. CDR3 bases: TGCGCCAGCGGCCCGTCGGGGACCCAGTACTTC.

This clonotype was seen a handful of times. The V and J genes are TRBV5-1 and TRBJ2-1; TRBD2 agrees at 10 bases. V shed 5 bases and J 4 bases; nucleotides not matched to a gene: 9. This CDR3 contains 16 residues. The germline V gene encodes CDR1 SGHRS and CDR2 YFSETQ. As DNA, the CDR3 is TGCGCCAGCAGAGACGGTAGGACTAGCGGATACAATGAGCAGTTCTTC. Amino acid sequence: CASRDGRTSGYNEQFF.

The gene calls are TRBV28 and TRBJ2-7, with 8 bases identical to TRBD1. With 5 bases clipped from V and 4 bases from J, the junction kept 7 bases outside the gene matches. Germline CDR1 and CDR2: MDHEN and SYDVKM. The CDR3 sequence is 14 residues long. CDR3 nucleotides: TGTGCCAGCAGTATCGGACAGGGAGGTTACGAGCAGTACTTC. Translation: CASSIGQGGYEQYF.

The CDR3 region has the DNA TGTGCCAGCAGCGTAGAGGATGGGGGAGGAGGGTCCTACGAGCAGTACTTC. This translates into CASSVEDGGGGSYEQYF. The genes are TRBV9 and TRBJ2-7; possibly TRBD2 for D (6 bases). The V end was cut by 0 bases, the J end by 1 base, with 17 bases between. The V gene's germline CDR1 is SGDLS and CDR2 YYNGEE. This CDR3 comprises 17 residues.

The chain is built from TRBV2 and TRBJ1-6, with 7 nucleotides matching TRBD1. Losses at the gene ends were 1 base for V and 11 bases for J; bases not matched to a gene: 5. Germline CDR1 reads SNHLY; CDR2 reads FYNNEI. This CDR3 is built from 14 residues. CDR3 region: CASSEGQGRAPLHF. The CDR3 coding sequence is TGTGCCAGCAGTGAAGGACAGGGAAGGGCACCCCTCCACTTT.

V is TRBV5-6 and J is TRBJ1-2, with D perhaps matching TRBD1 (6 bases). The V end lost 2 bases, the J end lost 2 bases, and 19 bases lay between the germline ends. The CDR3 runs 17 residues. The germline CDR1 and CDR2 sequences are SGHDT and YYEEEE. CDR3 sequence reads: CASSFVGTGLGNYGYTF. In nucleotides, the CDR3 is TGTGCCAGCAGCTTTGTGGGAACAGGGCTCGGGAACTATGGCTACACCTTC.

The V and J genes are TRBV10-3 and TRBJ2-7; 8 nucleotides agree with TRBD1. Germline V gene sequence: CDR1 ENHRY, CDR2 SYGVKD. This CDR3 is 14 amino acids long. V gave up 7 bases and J gave up 5 bases; unmatched junction bases: 10. The CDR3 protein is CAITRTGSPNEQYF. In nucleotides, the CDR3 is TGTGCCATCACAAGGACAGGGTCCCCCAACGAGCAGTACTTC.

This clonotype has more than one count but fewer than ten. This sequence joins TRBV20-1 and TRBJ2-1, with a weak D call TRBD2 (6 bases). Looked up from germline, CDR1 is DFQATT and CDR2 is SNEGSKA (reference sequence). The CDR3 contains 15 residues. V lost 6 bases, J lost 5 bases, and 20 bases lay in between. The CDR3 is CSAAPGAGIDNEQFF. CDR3 DNA: TGCAGTGCGGCACCCGGGGCGGGAATCGACAATGAGCAGTTCTTC.

The genes are TRBV3-1 and TRBJ2-7; the D gene is possibly TRBD2 (6 bases). CDR1 is LGHDT and CDR2 is YNNKEL in the germline V gene (reference sequence). The V end was cut by 4 bases, the J end by 4 bases, with 17 bases between. The CDR3 runs 15 residues. The CDR3, as DNA: TGTGCCAGCAGCCCAACCCCTCGGGAGCCTTACGAGCAGTACTTC. Protein: CASSPTPREPYEQYF.

The chain combines TRBV9 with TRBJ2-4; 14 bases are a match to TRBD2. Germline V gene sequence: CDR1 SGDLS, CDR2 YYNGEE. CDR3 size: 21 residues. V lost 0 bases and J lost 0; bases outside the gene matches: 11. Here the CDR3 DNA reads TGTGCCAGCAGCGTAGATGCGGGACTAGCGGGAGACCGACTAGCCAAAAACATTCAGTACTTC. Encoded protein: CASSVDAGLAGDRLAKNIQYF.

This clonotype occurred many times. The rearrangement uses TRBV12-3 or TRBV12-4 and TRBJ2-3, with unresolved D. The V end lost 3 bases, the J end lost 4 bases, and 5 bases lay between the germline ends. The CDR3 covers 12 residues. CDR3 amino acids: CASSFGADTQYF. In DNA form, the CDR3 reads TGTGCCAGCAGTTTTGGGGCAGATACGCAGTATTTT.

The chain joins TRBV12-3 or TRBV12-4 to TRBJ2-3; 14 bases are shared with TRBD2. V lost 5 bases and J lost 13; bases outside the gene matches: 5. The CDR3 is 13 amino acids. CDR3 amino acids: CASSHRLAGGEYF. CDR3 nucleotide sequence: TGTGCCAGCAGTCACCGACTAGCGGGAGGGGAGTATTTT.

The table lists this clonotype with many counts. V gene TRBV6-5 combines with J gene TRBJ2-5, with D possibly matching TRBD1 (5 bases). Trimming left V 8 bases short and J 5 bases short, with 12 bases between. The length of the CDR3 is 12 residues. Germline loops: CDR1 MNHEY, CDR2 SVGAGI. This CDR3 reads CASGQGGETQYF. For the CDR3, the DNA is TGTGCCAGCGGCCAGGGTGGGGAGACCCAGTACTTC.

This clonotype has only a few counts. V is TRBV19 and J is TRBJ2-7; tentatively, D is TRBD2 (7 bases). Trimming removed 5 bases at V and 5 bases at J, with 19 bases between. Germline loops: CDR1 LNHDA, CDR2 SQIVND (reference sequence). This CDR3 has 15 amino acids. The CDR3 region is CASSRSTGGLNEQYF. Written as DNA, the CDR3 is TGTGCCAGTAGTCGCTCCACCGGGGGGCTGAACGAGCAGTACTTC.

The chain joins TRBV6-2 or TRBV6-3 to TRBJ2-7; D perhaps matches TRBD2 (5 bases). CDR1 and CDR2 from the germline V gene are MNHEY and SVGEGT. Trimming stripped 2 bases from V and 8 bases from J, with 28 bases between. This CDR3 has 18 residues. DNA for the CDR3: TGTGCCAGCAGTTACCTCACTCAAAAGAGCGGCCGCCAGACCAAGCAGTACTTC. As protein: CASSYLTQKSGRQTKQYF.

The CDR3 DNA is TGTGCCAGCAGTGAGAGACTAGCGGGAAGGCTGTTTTTT. This gives the protein CASSERLAGRLFF. The J gene is TRBJ2-2, the V gene TRBV6-4, with 11 bases fitting TRBD2. Germline CDR1 reads MRHNA; CDR2 reads SNTAGT. The J segment lost 13 bases and the V segment lost 3 bases, leaving 4 bases of the junction unmatched. The length of the CDR3 is 13 residues.